This T cell receptor (beta chain) was obtained from a study of T cells in localized non-small cell lung cancer. V lost 6 bases to trimming and J lost 0 bases, with 12 bases between them. This CDR3 has 14 amino acids. Germline V gives CDR1 LNHDA, CDR2 SQIVND (reference sequence). The protocol was immunoSEQ multiplex PCR, while the TCRdb copy is restricted to in-frame clones and leaves out a portion. This sample has under 20,000 clones; 80% to 90% occur once, and the top ten carry around 29%. The sequencing here drew on peripheral blood mononuclear cells, taken before any cancer treatment. The clonotype comes from a male donor at least 60 years old with stage II lung adenocarcinoma. This rearrangement joins TRBV19 to TRBJ2-7, with D perhaps TRBD2 (6 bases). CDR3 bases: TGTGCCAGTAGGAATAGCGGTTACTCCTACGAGCAGTACTTC. The encoded protein is CASRNSGYSYEQYF.